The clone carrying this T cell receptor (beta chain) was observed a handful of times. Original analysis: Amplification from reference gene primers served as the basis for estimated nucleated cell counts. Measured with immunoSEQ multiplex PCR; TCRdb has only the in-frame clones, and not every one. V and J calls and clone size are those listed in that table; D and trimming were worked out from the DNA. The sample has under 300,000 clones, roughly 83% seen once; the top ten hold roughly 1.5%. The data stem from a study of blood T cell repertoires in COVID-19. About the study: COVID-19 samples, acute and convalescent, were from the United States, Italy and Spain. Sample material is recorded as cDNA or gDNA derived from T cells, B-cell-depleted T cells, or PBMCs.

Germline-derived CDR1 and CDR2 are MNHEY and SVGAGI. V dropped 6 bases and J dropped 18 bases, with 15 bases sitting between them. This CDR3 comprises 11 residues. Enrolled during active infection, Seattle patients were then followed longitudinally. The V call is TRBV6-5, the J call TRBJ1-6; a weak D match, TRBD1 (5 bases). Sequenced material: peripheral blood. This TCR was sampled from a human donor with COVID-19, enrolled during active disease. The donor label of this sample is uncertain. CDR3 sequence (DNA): TGTGCCAGCAGACAACAGGCCTACTCCCACTTT. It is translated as CASRQQAYSHF.